The T cell receptor beta chain described here comes from a study of T cell responses to AZD1222 COVID-19 vaccine. Overall study context: Second-dose intervals of approximately 4 or approximately 12 weeks were pooled.

V lost 1 base and J lost 7, with 5 bases in between. The CDR3 length is 12 residues. Concerning this clone itself: Its antigen is as yet unknown. Distinct nucleotide sequences in the sample also encode this CDR3.

Findings of the study overall: A rise in Spike-specific TCR breadth and depth followed two AZD1222 doses. It should be noted that donors were predominantly white British and more often female, and clonal diversity was possibly underestimated. Spike as a whole was targeted by vaccine-associated CD4 TCRs, dominant at 160-218 and 743-854.

Data came from immunoSEQ multiplex PCR; TCRdb stores just in-frame clones and leaves some out. The repertoire holds roughly 100,000 clones, with roughly 90% as singletons. This receptor was obtained from an adult in good health. The specimen comprised peripheral blood, sampled on day 0 of AZD1222 vaccination. This chain uses TRBV12-3 or TRBV12-4 with TRBJ2-1, with TRBD2 as a possible D gene (5 bases). CDR3 sequence: CASSLGGNEQFF. The DNA for the CDR3 is TGTGCCAGCAGTTTAGGCGGGAATGAGCAGTTCTTC.